These 9 T cell receptor beta chains share one sample of origin, sequenced in a study of beta chain features in type 1 diabetes. Expressed TCRB transcripts were sequenced after all isolated RNA was converted to cDNA. Generated by immunoSEQ multiplex PCR, the TCRdb table keeps only in-frame clones and is missing some. In the table there are 900,000 or so clones, roughly a sixth of which are singletons. Sequenced material: naive CD4+ T cells from blood. The receptors stem from a woman aged 18-30 years in good health.

This clone turned up a few times. V gene TRBV9 combines with J gene TRBJ2-1, with 11 bases fitting TRBD1. This CDR3 contains 15 residues. Germline V gene lookup returns CDR1 SGDLS and CDR2 YYNGEE. Trimming at V came to 0 bases and at J to 9 bases, leaving 5 bases not matched to a gene. The CDR3 here is CASSVEGQGVGEQFF. For the CDR3, the DNA is TGTGCCAGCAGCGTAGAGGGACAGGGGGTAGGTGAGCAGTTCTTC. The entire variable domain, with the rest obtained from reference TRBV9 and TRBJ2-1, is as follows: DSGVTQTPKHLITATGQRVTLRCSPRSGDLSVYWYQQSLDQGLQFLIQYYNGEERAKGNILERFSAQQFPDLHSELNLSSLELGDSALYFCASSVEGQGVGEQFFGPGTRLTVL.

The chain employs TRBV19 and TRBJ2-1, with 15 bases identical to TRBD2. The CDR3 is 17 residues long. V was clipped by 6 bases and J by 9 bases; unmatched bases: 12. Germline values: CDR1 LNHDA, CDR2 SQIVND (reference sequence). CDR3 sequence: CASSFTPGTSGRIEQFF. The CDR3 nucleotides are TGTGCCAGTAGCTTTACTCCCGGGACTAGCGGGAGGATTGAGCAGTTCTTC.

This clone has just a few counts. The rearrangement joins TRBV5-1 to TRBJ2-2; weak D call: TRBD2 (5 bases). CDR1 and CDR2 (germline): SGHRS, YFSETQ. The V gene lost 3 bases and the J gene lost 0 bases, with 9 bases spanning the gap. The CDR3 contains 15 residues. The CDR3 nucleotides read TGCGCCAGCAGCTCGGCTAGCCCGAACACCGGGGAGCTGTTTTTT. It translates to CASSSASPNTGELFF.

The rearrangement joins TRBV5-6 to TRBJ2-7, with D possibly being TRBD1 (6 bases). The V end lost 0 bases, the J end lost 11 bases, and 15 bases lay between the germline ends. The length of the CDR3 is 13 residues. CDR1 and CDR2 from the germline V gene are SGHDT and YYEEEE. In DNA form, the CDR3 reads TGTGCCAGCAGCTTGGTAACAGGGAGTGATGAGTACTTC. The encoded protein is CASSLVTGSDEYF.

This chain links TRBV19 with TRBJ2-7; D remains unclear. Germline V CDR1 and CDR2: LNHDA, SQIVND (reference sequence). With 7 bases removed from V and 6 bases from J, the gap between germline ends came to 19 bases. The CDR3 runs 14 residues. CDR3 nucleotide sequence: TGTGCCAGTACCGTCGACGGGTCCGTTGGCGAGCAGTACTTC. Protein: CASTVDGSVGEQYF. The full variable domain, in which reference TRBV19 and TRBJ2-7 provide the parts outside the CDR3, is DGGITQSPKYLFRKEGQNVTLSCEQNLNHDAMYWYRQDPGQGLRLIYYSQIVNDFQKGDIAEGYSVSREKKESFPLTVTSAQKNPTAFYLCASTVDGSVGEQYFGPGTRLTVT.

This clone was counted a few times. Written as DNA, the CDR3 is TGTGCCAGCAGCTTATCTGACGGCTCCTACAATGAGCAGTTCTTC. Translating gives CASSLSDGSYNEQFF. The rearrangement joins TRBV7-9 to TRBJ2-1; D is unclear. Deletions cut 2 bases from V and 0 bases from J, with 8 bases between. Per the germline V gene, CDR1 is SEHNR and CDR2 is FQNEAQ (reference sequence). This CDR3 comprises 15 residues.

The CDR3 region is CASSPPGTLNIQYF. The CDR3 DNA reads as TGTGCCAGCTCACCGCCGGGAACCCTAAACATTCAGTACTTC. The rearrangement joins TRBV18 to TRBJ2-4, with D perhaps TRBD2 (5 bases). The CDR3 is 14 residues long. Germline lookup yields CDR1 KGHSH and CDR2 LQKENI. Trimming took off 3 bases at V and 6 bases at J, with 12 bases between the two ends.

Only a few counts were recorded for this clone. The same CDR3 can be traced to other DNA sequences in this sample. This chain joins TRBV25-1 and TRBJ1-1, with unresolved D. The CDR3 consists of 11 residues. CDR1 and CDR2 (germline): MGHDK, SYGVNS. V lost 3 bases, J lost 3 bases, and 2 bases lay in between. In nucleotides, the CDR3 is TGTGCCAGCAGTGATTACACTGAAGCTTTCTTT. Encoded protein: CASSDYTEAFF.

The rearrangement uses TRBV11-2 and TRBJ2-1; 7 bases map to TRBD2. This CDR3 is built from 16 residues. V dropped 0 bases and J dropped 2; count of bases not matched to a gene: 4. Germline V CDR1 and CDR2: SGHAT, FQNNGV. This CDR3 is CASSLDRGGAYNEQFF. In DNA, the CDR3 is TGTGCCAGCAGCTTAGATCGCGGGGGAGCCTACAATGAGCAGTTCTTC.